These T cell receptor beta chains were read from a single sample in a study of blood T cell repertoires in COVID-19. Here immunoSEQ multiplex PCR was the method, and the copy in TCRdb shows in-frame clones only, minus some. This sample has roughly 300,000 clones, with roughly 86% found just once. Material: peripheral blood. Receptors were obtained from a woman aged 45-65 years who had recovered from COVID-19. Both conserved end residues are part of each CDR3. D genes are given only for firm matches. Some rows have no size entry. The others give once, few or many, or a class for an expanded clone.

J: TRBJ1-4
D: NA
size: once
V: TRBV11-2
CDR3: CASSRDRSNEKLFF
DNA: TGTGCCAGCAGCCGCGACAGGTCCAATGAAAAACTGTTTTTT

J: TRBJ2-7
D: NA
size: few
V: TRBV28
CDR3: CASTARASHEQYF
DNA: TGTGCCAGCACCGCCCGGGCTAGCCACGAGCAGTACTTC

J: TRBJ2-1
D: TRBD1
size: NA
V: TRBV2
CDR3: CASSQGDNEQFF
DNA: TGTGCCAGCAGCCAGGGGGACAATGAGCAGTTCTTC

J: TRBJ2-7
D: TRBD2
size: NA
V: TRBV5-1
CDR3: CASSLAEFGGLWASGRSAYEQYF
DNA: TGCGCCAGCAGCTTGGCCGAGTTTGGGGGGCTTTGGGCTAGCGGGAGATCGGCCTACGAGCAGTACTTC

J: TRBJ2-2
D: NA
size: NA
V: TRBV11-3
CDR3: CASSLAYPTGELFF
DNA: TGTGCCAGCAGCTTAGCCTATCCCACCGGGGAGCTGTTTTTT

J: TRBJ2-1
D: TRBD2
size: NA
V: TRBV5-6
CDR3: CASSGPAGGAVEQFF
DNA: TGTGCCAGCAGCGGCCCAGCGGGAGGGGCAGTTGAGCAGTTCTTC

J: TRBJ2-1
D: NA
size: NA
V: TRBV9
CDR3: CASSVATGEQFF
DNA: TGTGCCAGCAGCGTAGCTACTGGTGAGCAGTTCTTC

J: TRBJ1-6
D: NA
size: NA
V: TRBV28
CDR3: CASTRQSSYNSPLHF
DNA: TGTGCCAGCACCCGACAGAGCTCCTATAATTCACCCCTCCACTTT

J: TRBJ2-3
D: TRBD2
size: once
V: TRBV7-8
CDR3: CASSLMRGPAGGISTDTQYF
DNA: TGTGCCAGCAGCTTAATGCGGGGTCCAGCGGGGGGTATCAGCACAGATACGCAGTATTTT

J: TRBJ2-3
D: NA
size: NA
V: TRBV28
CDR3: CASSLVTGSATDTQYF
DNA: TGTGCCAGCAGTTTAGTAACAGGGTCGGCGACAGATACGCAGTATTTT

J: TRBJ2-6
D: NA
size: NA
V: TRBV4-3
CDR3: CASSLQVSGANVLTF
DNA: TGCGCCAGCAGCCTACAGGTCTCTGGGGCCAACGTCCTGACTTTC

J: TRBJ1-5
D: NA
size: NA
V: TRBV9
CDR3: CASSASGTINQPQHF
DNA: TGTGCCAGCAGCGCCTCCGGGACAATAAATCAGCCCCAGCATTTT

J: TRBJ2-1
D: TRBD2
size: NA
V: TRBV12-3/TRBV12-4
CDR3: CASSLSGGSYQFF
DNA: TGTGCCAGCAGCCTCAGCGGGGGCTCCTATCAGTTCTTC

J: TRBJ2-2
D: NA
size: many
V: TRBV6-5
CDR3: CASRIGGDTGELFF
DNA: TGTGCCAGCAGGATAGGAGGGGACACCGGGGAGCTGTTTTTT

J: TRBJ2-3
D: NA
size: NA
V: TRBV6-5
CDR3: CASREGTKTAQYF
DNA: TGTGCCAGCAGGGAGGGAACGAAGACGGCGCAGTATTTT

J: TRBJ1-5
D: TRBD1
size: NA
V: TRBV12-3/TRBV12-4
CDR3: CASSRQGPQHF
DNA: TGTGCCAGCAGTCGACAGGGTCCCCAGCATTTT

J: TRBJ1-2
D: NA
size: NA
V: TRBV28
CDR3: CASSSSGWGRNYGYTF
DNA: TGTGCCAGCAGTTCCTCGGGGTGGGGGCGCAATTATGGCTACACCTTC

J: TRBJ2-5
D: TRBD1
size: few
V: TRBV28
CDR3: CASSQDRIRETQYF
DNA: TGTGCCAGCAGTCAGGACAGGATAAGGGAGACCCAGTACTTC

J: TRBJ1-2
D: NA
size: NA
V: TRBV4-3
CDR3: CASSQGPDRTSYYGYTF
DNA: TGCGCCAGCAGCCAAGGACCCGACAGGACCTCGTACTATGGCTACACCTTC

J: TRBJ2-5
D: NA
size: NA
V: TRBV11-2
CDR3: CASSLDRGLETQYF
DNA: TGTGCCAGCAGCTTAGACAGGGGTTTAGAGACCCAGTACTTC

J: TRBJ1-2
D: NA
size: NA
V: TRBV6-5
CDR3: CASSYSRGNGYTF
DNA: TGTGCCAGCAGTTACTCGCGGGGAAACGGCTACACCTTC

J: TRBJ2-3
D: TRBD2
size: NA
V: TRBV2
CDR3: CASTSSGEYTDTQYF
DNA: TGTGCCAGCACCTCTAGCGGGGAGTACACAGATACGCAGTATTTT

J: TRBJ1-6
D: TRBD1
size: NA
V: TRBV30
CDR3: CAWSPGTGSTLYNSPLHF
DNA: TGTGCCTGGAGTCCCGGGACAGGGAGTACTTTATATAATTCACCCCTCCACTTT

J: TRBJ2-2
D: TRBD1
size: NA
V: TRBV19
CDR3: CASSITGGPGELFF
DNA: TGTGCCAGTAGTATTACAGGGGGCCCCGGGGAGCTGTTTTTT

J: TRBJ2-3
D: NA
size: NA
V: TRBV10-3
CDR3: CAISVGLTTDTQYF
DNA: TGTGCCATCAGTGTGGGGCTAACCACAGATACGCAGTATTTT

J: TRBJ2-2
D: TRBD1
size: NA
V: TRBV7-7
CDR3: CASSHAPPGQGLTGELFF
DNA: TGTGCCAGCAGCCACGCCCCGCCGGGACAGGGTTTAACCGGGGAGCTGTTTTTT

J: TRBJ2-7
D: TRBD1
size: NA
V: TRBV12-5
CDR3: CASGLTGPGYEQYF
DNA: TGTGCTAGTGGTCTGACAGGGCCCGGCTACGAGCAGTACTTC

J: TRBJ2-7
D: TRBD1
size: NA
V: TRBV4-3
CDR3: CASSQGVRDSTHEQYF
DNA: TGCGCCAGCAGCCAAGGGGTCCGGGACAGTACCCACGAGCAGTACTTC

J: TRBJ2-7
D: TRBD1
size: NA
V: TRBV11-2
CDR3: CASSKTGVHGEQYF
DNA: TGTGCCAGCAGCAAAACAGGGGTTCATGGCGAGCAGTACTTC

J: TRBJ1-4
D: NA
size: NA
V: TRBV5-1
CDR3: CASSLVGERREKLFF
DNA: TGCGCCAGCAGCTTGGTAGGTGAGCGACGGGAAAAACTGTTTTTT

J: TRBJ2-1
D: NA
size: NA
V: TRBV5-1
CDR3: CASSLAIGGNEQFF
DNA: TGCGCCAGCAGCTTGGCCATCGGCGGGAATGAGCAGTTCTTC

J: TRBJ1-1
D: NA
size: NA
V: TRBV5-1
CDR3: CASSLALGTRTEAFF
DNA: TGCGCCAGCAGCTTGGCCCTTGGCACGAGGACTGAAGCTTTCTTT

J: TRBJ2-1
D: TRBD2
size: once
V: TRBV9
CDR3: CASSAAGGRDEQFF
DNA: TGTGCCAGCAGCGCCGCGGGAGGGCGCGATGAGCAGTTCTTC

J: TRBJ2-3
D: NA
size: NA
V: TRBV30
CDR3: CAWSVGDADTQYF
DNA: TGTGCCTGGAGTGTAGGAGATGCGGATACGCAGTATTTT

J: TRBJ2-1
D: TRBD1
size: once
V: TRBV6-1
CDR3: CASSERGGQGRSSYNEQFF
DNA: TGTGCCAGCAGTGAACGGGGTGGACAGGGCCGTAGCTCCTACAATGAGCAGTTCTTC

J: TRBJ1-5
D: NA
size: NA
V: TRBV4-2
CDR3: CASSQDPSSNQPQHF
DNA: TGTGCCAGCAGCCAAGATCCTTCGAGCAATCAGCCCCAGCATTTT

J: TRBJ2-3
D: NA
size: NA
V: TRBV18
CDR3: CASSPAIAQADTQYF
DNA: TGTGCCAGCTCACCAGCGATAGCGCAGGCAGATACGCAGTATTTT

J: TRBJ1-1
D: NA
size: NA
V: TRBV27
CDR3: CASSLLAFF
DNA: TGTGCCAGCAGTTTACTGGCTTTCTTT

J: TRBJ2-7
D: NA
size: NA
V: TRBV28
CDR3: CASSFQRGIQRSF
DNA: TGTGCCAGCAGTTTCCAACGGGGGATCCAGAGGTCCTTC

J: TRBJ2-7
D: NA
size: NA
V: TRBV11-2
CDR3: CASSPRTQGKKLHEQYF
DNA: TGTGCCAGCAGCCCGCGTACACAGGGAAAGAAACTACACGAGCAGTACTTC

J: TRBJ1-2
D: TRBD1
size: NA
V: TRBV6-6
CDR3: CASIARDRGRGYTF
DNA: TGTGCCAGCATCGCCCGGGACAGGGGGCGAGGCTACACCTTC

J: TRBJ1-1
D: NA
size: NA
V: TRBV12-3/TRBV12-4
CDR3: CASSLLEATEAFF
DNA: TGTGCCAGCAGTTTACTAGAAGCCACTGAAGCTTTCTTT

J: TRBJ2-2
D: NA
size: NA
V: TRBV3-1/TRBV3-2
CDR3: CASSQGGKNTGELFF
DNA: TGTGCCAGCAGCCAAGGAGGGAAGAACACCGGGGAGCTGTTTTTT

J: TRBJ1-1
D: NA
size: NA
V: TRBV7-9
CDR3: CASSLAGWEANTEAFF
DNA: TGTGCCAGCAGCTTAGCGGGTTGGGAGGCGAACACTGAAGCTTTCTTT

J: TRBJ2-3
D: NA
size: NA
V: TRBV11-3
CDR3: CASSLDLGEGTQYF
DNA: TGTGCCAGCAGCTTAGATCTAGGCGAGGGTACGCAGTATTTT

J: TRBJ2-7
D: NA
size: NA
V: TRBV6-2/TRBV6-3
CDR3: CASSYDTAEPGRYYEQYF
DNA: TGTGCCAGCAGTTACGACACGGCGGAGCCTGGGAGGTACTACGAGCAGTACTTC

J: TRBJ1-2
D: TRBD1
size: NA
V: TRBV10-2
CDR3: CASSVKGASGGYTF
DNA: TGCGCCAGCAGTGTGAAGGGGGCTTCAGGAGGCTACACCTTC

J: TRBJ1-2
D: TRBD1
size: NA
V: TRBV7-2
CDR3: CASSLNRGMGYGYTF
DNA: TGTGCCAGCAGCCTCAACAGGGGGATGGGCTATGGCTACACCTTC